This TCR beta chain derives from a study of blood T cell repertoires in COVID-19. This clone was picked up a small number of times. Per the authors' pipeline: Counts of nucleated cells, estimated from reference gene primer amplification, were obtained. Profiled with immunoSEQ multiplex PCR; TCRdb holds only in-frame clones, not every one. V, J and clone size are those of that table, while D and trimming were read from the DNA. This sample has tens of thousands of clones; about 83% occur once, and the top ten carry roughly 15%. Trimming pared 5 bases from V and 4 bases from J, leaving 7 bases between. This CDR3 has 12 residues. Germline assignment: CDR1 SGHTA and CDR2 FQGNSA.

The sequencing sample was made of peripheral blood. The origin of this receptor is a human donor in a cohort sampled during active COVID-19. The rearrangement links TRBV7-2 to TRBJ2-3; no firm D call. CDR3 sequence (DNA): TGTGCCAGCAGCCAACACGCAGATACGCAGTATTTT. It is translated as CASSQHADTQYF.